What follows are 27 T cell receptor beta chains derived from one specimen sequenced in a study of early T cells in non-severe SARS-CoV-2 infection. TCRdb re-called the 5' RACE reads with MiXCR, one entry per CDR3 protein. The sample has tens of thousands of distinct CDR3 sequences; roughly an eighth are singletons. The material sequenced was whole blood, taken at baseline. The receptor set was obtained from an adult who was a healthcare worker with PCR-confirmed SARS-CoV-2 infection or an uninfected control (not recorded which).

This clonotype was detected a few times. The chain couples TRBV12-5 to TRBJ1-1, with D perhaps matching TRBD1 (5 bases). The CDR3 runs to 11 residues. V lost 7 bases, J lost 8 bases, and 11 bases lay in between. Per the germline V gene, CDR1 is LGHNT and CDR2 is FRNRAP. This CDR3 reads CASALRDEAFF. The CDR3 region has the DNA TGTGCTAGTGCCTTGAGGGACGAAGCTTTCTTT.

The J gene is TRBJ2-1, the V gene TRBV5-1, with D perhaps TRBD2 (7 bases). Germline V gives CDR1 SGHRS, CDR2 YFSETQ. The CDR3 loop spans 16 amino acids. Trimming stripped 2 bases from V and 5 bases from J, with 17 bases between. CDR3 protein: CASSFPRGALNNEQFF. CDR3 nucleotide sequence: TGCGCCAGCAGCTTCCCTCGGGGGGCTCTTAACAATGAGCAGTTCTTC.

The CDR3 DNA sequence: TGCGCCAGCAGCTTCACGACCGGGACAGGGACAGATACGCAGTATTTT. Its protein is CASSFTTGTGTDTQYF. The V call is TRBV5-1, the J call TRBJ2-3; 9 bases line up with TRBD1. J lost 3 bases, V lost 2 bases, and 7 bases had no gene match. The CDR3 has 16 amino acids. The germline gives CDR1 SGHRS, CDR2 YFSETQ.

The gene calls are TRBV11-2 and TRBJ2-1; tentative D call: TRBD2 (7 bases). Per germline, CDR1 SGHAT and CDR2 FQNNGV. The CDR3 has 16 residues. V was clipped by 4 bases and J by 7 bases, with 20 bases between them. The CDR3 nucleotides read TGTGCCAGCAGCTCACCCCCCGACAGGACTAGAAATGAGCAGTTCTTC. Protein: CASSSPPDRTRNEQFF.

With respect to this clonotype: One end of the junction varies from germline; a read error may be responsible. The DNA for the CDR3 is TGTACCAGCTCACCTCTCTCGGAGGGCACTGAAGCTTTCTTT. Translated, it gives CTSSPLSEGTEAFF. The rearrangement uses TRBV18 and TRBJ1-1; D remains ambiguous. Per the germline V gene, CDR1 is KGHSH and CDR2 is LQKENI. The CDR3 runs to 14 residues.

J is TRBJ1-3 and V is TRBV7-9; D is undetermined. The germline V and J ends were trimmed by 2 bases and 2 bases, with 4 bases remaining between them. This CDR3 contains 13 residues. Germline V CDR1 and CDR2: SEHNR, FQNEAQ (reference sequence). The CDR3 loop is CASSLQAGNTIYF. For the CDR3, the DNA is TGTGCCAGCAGCTTACAAGCTGGAAACACCATATATTTT.

The genes are TRBV27 and TRBJ1-6; D call uncertain. Trimming shortened V by 0 bases and J by 9 bases, and 6 bases separated the two germline ends. This CDR3 is built from 13 residues. Germline assignment: CDR1 MNHEY and CDR2 SMNVEV (reference sequence). CDR3 sequence: CASSLSVASPLHF. CDR3 DNA sequence: TGTGCCAGCAGTTTATCGGTGGCTTCACCCCTCCACTTT.

The chain carries TRBV29-1 and TRBJ2-1, with D possibly being TRBD1 (6 bases). With 6 bases removed from V and 0 bases from J, the gap between germline ends came to 12 bases. The germline V gene has CDR1 SQVTM and CDR2 ANQGSEA. The CDR3 extends over 14 amino acids. CDR3 nucleotide sequence: TGCAGCGTCACAGGGACCCCCTCCTACAATGAGCAGTTCTTC. This codes for CSVTGTPSYNEQFF.

A word on this clonotype: Given a much more abundant clone one base away, this may be a read error. This chain connects TRBV14 to TRBJ2-7; TRBD2 is a possible D gene (5 bases). This CDR3 has 17 amino acids. Deletions cut 0 bases from V and 2 bases from J, with 17 bases between. Germline CDR1 and CDR2: SGHDN and FVKESK. CDR3 residues: CASSQDLSPGYTYEQYF. As DNA, the CDR3 is TGTGCCAGCAGCCAAGATCTTTCGCCGGGATATACCTACGAGCAGTACTTC.

This clonotype was observed a handful of times. This chain links TRBV4-3 with TRBJ1-1; tentatively, D is TRBD1 (5 bases). CDR3 size: 12 residues. The V end was cut by 4 bases, the J end by 7 bases, with 10 bases between. Germline V gives CDR1 LGHNA, CDR2 YSLEER. This CDR3 reads CASSLLGGEAFF. Here the CDR3 DNA reads TGCGCCAGCAGCCTCTTGGGGGGTGAAGCTTTCTTT.

This clonotype came up many times. This chain uses TRBV10-3 with TRBJ1-1; D gene unclear. CDR1 ENHRY and CDR2 SYGVKD come from the germline V gene. The V gene lost 5 bases and the J gene lost 6 bases, with 10 bases spanning the gap. This CDR3 has 12 residues. The CDR3 bases are TGTGCCATCAGTAATAGTCCCGCTGAAGCTTTCTTT. This encodes CAISNSPAEAFF.

The chain is built from TRBV9 and TRBJ2-3; TRBD1 matches at 10 bases. Germline V gene data show CDR1 as SGDLS and CDR2 as YYNGEE. J gave up 4 bases and V 3 bases, and 14 bases lay outside the gene matches. This CDR3 contains 18 residues. The CDR3 spells CASSALTGTGDPPDTQYF. In DNA, the CDR3 is TGTGCCAGCAGCGCCCTGACCGGGACAGGGGATCCCCCAGATACGCAGTATTTT.

This clonotype came up many times. The CDR3 protein is CASSSTNYGYTF. The CDR3 DNA sequence: TGTGCCAGCAGTTCAACCAACTATGGCTACACCTTC. This chain uses TRBV28 with TRBJ1-2; D not certain. The CDR3 extends over 12 amino acids. Germline lookup yields CDR1 MDHEN and CDR2 SYDVKM. V lost 4 bases and J 2 bases, leaving 5 bases between the germline ends.

This clonotype was seen a handful of times. The V call is TRBV24-1, the J call TRBJ2-5; tentative D call: TRBD1 (6 bases). This CDR3 has 14 amino acids. Germline CDR1 KGHDR, CDR2 SFDVKD. Trimming took off 4 bases at V and 2 bases at J, with 10 bases between the two ends. The CDR3 bases are TGTGCCACCAGTGAAGGACAGAGTCAAGAGACCCAGTACTTC. Its protein product is CATSEGQSQETQYF.

The rearrangement joins TRBV10-2 to TRBJ1-2, with a tentative D call TRBD1 (5 bases). CDR1 is WSHSY and CDR2 is SAAADI in the germline V gene. CDR3 length equals 17 residues. V was pared by 2 bases and J by 4 bases, with 20 bases between. The chain's CDR3 is CASSEPPGAWDPYGYTF. The CDR3 DNA reads TGCGCCAGCAGTGAGCCACCCGGGGCATGGGATCCCTATGGCTACACCTTC.

J is TRBJ1-5 and V is TRBV7-9; D remains unclear. CDR1 is SEHNR, CDR2 FQNEAQ, per germline (reference sequence). Deletions cut 0 bases from V and 2 bases from J, with 14 bases between. The CDR3 consists of 17 residues. The chain's CDR3 is CASSLATGWKGNQPQHF. DNA for the CDR3: TGTGCCAGCAGCTTAGCAACGGGGTGGAAGGGCAATCAGCCCCAGCATTTT.

This clonotype was detected many times. This chain links TRBV5-1 with TRBJ2-7; D remains unclear. CDR1 SGHRS and CDR2 YFSETQ come from the germline V gene. The CDR3 covers 14 residues. The ends were cut back, 0 bases at V and 5 bases at J, with 12 bases in the middle. The CDR3: CASSLDGRADEQYF. In nucleotides, the CDR3 is TGCGCCAGCAGCTTGGACGGCCGTGCCGACGAGCAGTACTTC.

This clonotype was detected many times. The rearrangement joins TRBV6-5 to TRBJ1-1, with TRBD1 as a possible D gene (5 bases). The CDR3 extends over 17 amino acids. Germline V gene sequence: CDR1 MNHEY, CDR2 SVGAGI. Trimming left V 7 bases short and J 0 bases short, with 21 bases between. CDR3 amino acids: CASTPEWGTSLNTEAFF. Here the CDR3 DNA reads TGTGCCAGCACTCCCGAGTGGGGGACGAGTTTGAACACTGAAGCTTTCTTT.

This clonotype was seen a few times. The chain employs TRBV18 and TRBJ1-1; D gene unclear. Germline lookup yields CDR1 KGHSH and CDR2 LQKENI. V shed 6 bases and J shed 1 base, with 12 bases lying between them. The CDR3 is made up of 14 amino acids. The CDR3 loop reads CASSRVRGNTEAFF. The CDR3, as DNA: TGTGCCAGCTCTCGCGTACGGGGGAACACTGAAGCTTTCTTT.

The chain carries TRBV3-1 and TRBJ2-1; D possibly matches TRBD1 or TRBD2 (5 bases each). The V end was cut by 2 bases, the J end by 9 bases, with 14 bases between. CDR1 is LGHDT, CDR2 YNNKEL, per germline (reference sequence). There are 14 residues in the CDR3. CDR3 protein: CASSQLPHGGEQFF. The CDR3 region has the DNA TGTGCCAGCAGCCAACTACCGCATGGGGGTGAGCAGTTCTTC.

The gene calls are TRBV7-9 and TRBJ2-2; maybe TRBD2 (7 bases). Trimming cost V 5 bases and J 0 bases, with 13 bases left between them. This CDR3 spans 16 amino acids. The germline V gene encodes CDR1 SEHNR and CDR2 FQNEAQ (reference sequence). The CDR3 DNA sequence: TGTGCCAGCAGCCCTAGGGGGGGATCGAACACCGGGGAGCTGTTTTTT. Its translation: CASSPRGGSNTGELFF.

In this sample, this clonotype turned up a few times. The V gene is TRBV2, the J gene TRBJ2-1; TRBD1 is a possible D gene (7 bases). The CDR3 consists of 16 residues. V was shortened by 4 bases and J by 1 base, with 14 bases between the two germline ends. CDR1 SNHLY and CDR2 FYNNEI come from the germline V gene. The chain's CDR3 is CASSGQGGTSYNEQFF. As DNA, the CDR3 is TGTGCCAGCAGTGGACAGGGAGGCACGTCCTACAATGAGCAGTTCTTC.

This clonotype was detected a few times. The chain joins TRBV14 to TRBJ2-2; D possibly corresponds to TRBD2 (5 bases). Germline CDR1 and CDR2: SGHDN and FVKESK. The ends were cut back, 4 bases at V and 4 bases at J, with 19 bases in the middle. The CDR3 length is 17 residues. CDR3 coding DNA: TGTGCCAGCAGCCCCAAGGTACGGACTCTTCCCACCGGGGAGCTGTTTTTT. This sequence encodes CASSPKVRTLPTGELFF.

The chain joins TRBV5-1 to TRBJ2-4; TRBD2 matches 8 bases. Germline lookup yields CDR1 SGHRS and CDR2 YFSETQ. Germline trimming cut 0 bases from V and 6 bases from J; bases unmatched to any gene: 8. The CDR3 is 16 residues long. The CDR3, as DNA: TGCGCCAGCAGCTTGGTTCCAGCGGGGGCCCTAAACATTCAGTACTTC. Its protein is CASSLVPAGALNIQYF.

In its sample, this clonotype was seen many times. The rearrangement links TRBV7-9 to TRBJ1-2; D remains unclear. Germline lookup yields CDR1 SEHNR and CDR2 FQNEAQ (reference sequence). CDR3 length: 12 residues. Trimming cost V 4 bases and J 7 bases, with 10 bases left between them. The CDR3 is CASSSDVAGYTF. CDR3 sequence (DNA): TGTGCCAGCAGCTCCGATGTGGCTGGCTACACCTTC.

The chain couples TRBV5-5 to TRBJ1-3; possibly TRBD1 for D (5 bases). Germline V gene sequence: CDR1 SGHKS, CDR2 YYEKEE (reference sequence). CDR3 length equals 15 residues. V lost 3 bases to trimming and J lost 9 bases, with 19 bases between them. DNA for the CDR3: TGTGCCAGCAGCTACACGATTGGGACGGATGTCACCATATATTTT. Protein product: CASSYTIGTDVTIYF.

This clonotype appeared a few times. The chain combines TRBV25-1 with TRBJ2-5; D may be TRBD2 (6 bases). The CDR3 loop spans 14 amino acids. The germline V gene encodes CDR1 MGHDK and CDR2 SYGVNS. The V gene lost 2 bases and the J gene lost 7 bases, with 14 bases spanning the gap. CDR3: CASSEGSGLMTQYF. DNA of the CDR3: TGTGCCAGCAGTGAAGGTTCGGGACTCATGACCCAGTACTTC.